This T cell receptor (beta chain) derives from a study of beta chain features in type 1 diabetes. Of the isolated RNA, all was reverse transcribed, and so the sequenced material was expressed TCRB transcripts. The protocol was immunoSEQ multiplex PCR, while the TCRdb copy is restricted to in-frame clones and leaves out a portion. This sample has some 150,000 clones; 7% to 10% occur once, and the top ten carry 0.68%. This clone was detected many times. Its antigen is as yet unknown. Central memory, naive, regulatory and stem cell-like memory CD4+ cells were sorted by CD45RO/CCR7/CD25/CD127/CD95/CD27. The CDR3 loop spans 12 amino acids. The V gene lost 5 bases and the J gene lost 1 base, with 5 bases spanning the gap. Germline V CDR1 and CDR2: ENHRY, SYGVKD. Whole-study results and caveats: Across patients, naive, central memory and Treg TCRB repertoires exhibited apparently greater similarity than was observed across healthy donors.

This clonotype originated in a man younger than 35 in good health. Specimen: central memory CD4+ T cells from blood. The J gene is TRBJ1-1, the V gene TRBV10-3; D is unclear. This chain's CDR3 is CAISPSNTEAFF. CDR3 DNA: TGTGCCATCAGTCCATCGAACACTGAAGCTTTCTTT.